This T cell receptor (beta chain) was sequenced during a study of blood T cell repertoires in COVID-19. Study-wide background: The cDNA or gDNA used as material had been derived from T cells, B-cell-depleted T cells, or PBMCs.

In the authors' workflow: Amplification with reference gene primers provided the estimates of nucleated cell counts. Some clones are missing from TCRdb's copy, which holds only in-frame ones; the method was immunoSEQ multiplex PCR. The DNA was the basis for D and trimming; V, J and clone size are from that table. This table has some 180,000 clones, about 79% appearing once. There are 16 residues in the CDR3. The germline CDR1 and CDR2 sequences are MDHEN and SYDVKM. Unmatched junction bases numbered 8, after V lost 6 bases and J lost 5 bases. Sequencing was performed on peripheral blood. This chain uses TRBV28 with TRBJ2-2; 11 nucleotides agree with TRBD2. The sequence was obtained from a human donor in a cohort sampled during active COVID-19. CDR3 amino acids: CASSFLAGGTTGELFF. CDR3 bases: TGTGCCAGCAGCTTCTTAGCGGGAGGGACGACCGGGGAGCTGTTTTTT.